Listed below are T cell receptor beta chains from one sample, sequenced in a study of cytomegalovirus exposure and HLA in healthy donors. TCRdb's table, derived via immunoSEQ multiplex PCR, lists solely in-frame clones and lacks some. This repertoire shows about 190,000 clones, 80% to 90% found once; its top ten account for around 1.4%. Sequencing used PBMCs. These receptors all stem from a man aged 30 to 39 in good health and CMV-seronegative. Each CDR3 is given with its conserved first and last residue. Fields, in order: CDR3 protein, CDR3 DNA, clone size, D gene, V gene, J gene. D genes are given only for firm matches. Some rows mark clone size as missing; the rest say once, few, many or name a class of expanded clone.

CDR3aa: CASSLGGTGGYGYTF; CDR3nt: TGTGCCAGCAGCTTAGGAGGGACAGGAGGCTATGGCTACACCTTC; abundance: NA; d_gene: TRBD1; v_gene: TRBV7-2; j_gene: TRBJ1-2
CDR3aa: CASSLDQGSNTEAFF; CDR3nt: TGTGCCAGCAGCTTAGACCAGGGCTCGAACACTGAAGCTTTCTTT; abundance: NA; d_gene: NA; v_gene: TRBV7-2; j_gene: TRBJ1-1
CDR3aa: CASSPPELLYGYTF; CDR3nt: TGTGCCAGCTCACCCCCCGAGTTACTCTATGGCTACACCTTC; abundance: NA; d_gene: NA; v_gene: TRBV18; j_gene: TRBJ1-2
CDR3aa: CATGSSYEQYF; CDR3nt: TGTGCCACCGGGAGCTCCTACGAGCAGTACTTC; abundance: NA; d_gene: NA; v_gene: TRBV6-5; j_gene: TRBJ2-7
CDR3aa: CASRGAGGGNTEAFF; CDR3nt: TGTGCCAGTAGGGGGGCGGGAGGGGGGAACACTGAAGCTTTCTTT; abundance: NA; d_gene: NA; v_gene: TRBV19; j_gene: TRBJ1-1
CDR3aa: CAGTPTGGRPGANVLTF; CDR3nt: TGTGCCGGGACCCCAACCGGGGGGCGGCCTGGGGCCAACGTCCTGACTTTC; abundance: NA; d_gene: NA; v_gene: TRBV7-2; j_gene: TRBJ2-6
CDR3aa: CASSQALLVAGGTDTQYF; CDR3nt: TGCGCCAGCAGCCAAGCCCTGCTGGTAGCGGGGGGCACAGATACGCAGTATTTT; abundance: NA; d_gene: TRBD2; v_gene: TRBV4-3; j_gene: TRBJ2-3
CDR3aa: CASSFNQGLNTEAFF; CDR3nt: TGCGCCAGCAGCTTTAACCAGGGGCTGAACACTGAAGCTTTCTTT; abundance: NA; d_gene: NA; v_gene: TRBV5-1; j_gene: TRBJ1-1
CDR3aa: CATSILGGTGVHEQYF; CDR3nt: TGTGCCACCAGCATCCTTGGGGGGACAGGGGTCCACGAGCAGTACTTC; abundance: NA; d_gene: TRBD1; v_gene: TRBV15; j_gene: TRBJ2-7
CDR3aa: CASETGVSGNTIYF; CDR3nt: TGTGCCAGTGAGACGGGAGTATCTGGAAACACCATATATTTT; abundance: once; d_gene: NA; v_gene: TRBV19; j_gene: TRBJ1-3
CDR3aa: CASSVGGGTSGPRGNIQYF; CDR3nt: TGTGCCAGCAGCGTTGGGGGGGGCACTAGCGGGCCCCGGGGAAACATTCAGTACTTC; abundance: NA; d_gene: TRBD2; v_gene: TRBV7-2; j_gene: TRBJ2-4
CDR3aa: CASSTGTGGSPLHF; CDR3nt: TGTGCCAGCAGCACCGGGACAGGGGGTTCACCCCTCCACTTT; abundance: NA; d_gene: TRBD1; v_gene: TRBV6-5; j_gene: TRBJ1-6
CDR3aa: CASSQNRVGNTIYF; CDR3nt: TGCGCCAGCAGCCAAAACAGGGTTGGAAACACCATATATTTT; abundance: NA; d_gene: NA; v_gene: TRBV4-1; j_gene: TRBJ1-3
CDR3aa: CASSLALGTGETQYF; CDR3nt: TGCGCCAGCAGCTTGGCGCTAGGGACTGGAGAGACCCAGTACTTC; abundance: NA; d_gene: NA; v_gene: TRBV5-1; j_gene: TRBJ2-5
CDR3aa: CASGHSPLHF; CDR3nt: TGTGCCAGTGGCCATTCACCCCTCCACTTT; abundance: NA; d_gene: NA; v_gene: TRBV27; j_gene: TRBJ1-6
CDR3aa: CASVNIVGNQPQHF; CDR3nt: TGTGCCAGTGTAAATATAGTGGGCAATCAGCCCCAGCATTTT; abundance: NA; d_gene: NA; v_gene: TRBV19; j_gene: TRBJ1-5
CDR3aa: CASSLPSGGGYQETQYF; CDR3nt: TGTGCCAGCAGCTTGCCTAGCGGGGGAGGGTACCAAGAGACCCAGTACTTC; abundance: NA; d_gene: TRBD2; v_gene: TRBV5-4; j_gene: TRBJ2-5
CDR3aa: CASSLQIATGSEQYF; CDR3nt: TGTGCCAGCAGCCTCCAAATTGCGACAGGGAGCGAGCAGTACTTC; abundance: NA; d_gene: TRBD1; v_gene: TRBV7-8; j_gene: TRBJ2-7
CDR3aa: CASRRQGSSGNTIYF; CDR3nt: TGTGCCAGCAGAAGACAGGGCTCCTCTGGAAACACCATATATTTT; abundance: NA; d_gene: TRBD1; v_gene: TRBV2; j_gene: TRBJ1-3
CDR3aa: CASRLQGGNYEQYF; CDR3nt: TGTGCCAGCAGACTACAGGGGGGAAACTACGAGCAGTACTTC; abundance: NA; d_gene: TRBD1; v_gene: TRBV27; j_gene: TRBJ2-7
CDR3aa: CASTLDGSKNTEAFF; CDR3nt: TGTGCCAGCACTCTAGACGGATCGAAGAACACTGAAGCTTTCTTT; abundance: NA; d_gene: NA; v_gene: TRBV2; j_gene: TRBJ1-1
CDR3aa: CASSLVLPRSNYGYTF; CDR3nt: TGTGCCAGCAGCTTAGTACTCCCGAGATCTAACTATGGCTACACCTTC; abundance: NA; d_gene: NA; v_gene: TRBV7-8; j_gene: TRBJ1-2
CDR3aa: CASSPRLEQYF; CDR3nt: TGTGCCAGCAGTCCGCGGTTGGAGCAGTACTTC; abundance: NA; d_gene: NA; v_gene: TRBV28; j_gene: TRBJ2-7
CDR3aa: CASSSPPDRGDTGELFF; CDR3nt: TGTGCCAGCAGCTCTCCACCGGACAGGGGGGACACCGGGGAGCTGTTTTTT; abundance: NA; d_gene: TRBD1; v_gene: TRBV11-2; j_gene: TRBJ2-2
CDR3aa: CSSSTGTSGSTDTQYF; CDR3nt: TGTTCCAGCAGCACAGGGACTAGCGGGAGTACAGATACGCAGTATTTT; abundance: NA; d_gene: TRBD2; v_gene: TRBV7-9; j_gene: TRBJ2-3
CDR3aa: CASSLGQYGYTF; CDR3nt: TGTGCCAGCAGCCTGGGACAGTATGGCTACACCTTC; abundance: NA; d_gene: TRBD1; v_gene: TRBV5-6; j_gene: TRBJ1-2
CDR3aa: CASSSAGTGGVEQYF; CDR3nt: TGTGCCAGCAGTTCAGCCGGGACAGGGGGCGTTGAGCAGTACTTC; abundance: NA; d_gene: TRBD1; v_gene: TRBV28; j_gene: TRBJ2-7
CDR3aa: CASSLGGVNTGELFF; CDR3nt: TGTGCCAGCAGCTTAGGAGGTGTGAACACCGGGGAGCTGTTTTTT; abundance: NA; d_gene: NA; v_gene: TRBV11-3; j_gene: TRBJ2-2
CDR3aa: CASSTQQGVNTEAFF; CDR3nt: TGCGCCAGCAGCACCCAACAGGGCGTCAACACTGAAGCTTTCTTT; abundance: NA; d_gene: NA; v_gene: TRBV5-1; j_gene: TRBJ1-1
CDR3aa: CASSLRLRHNEQFF; CDR3nt: TGTGCCAGCAGCCTCCGACTGAGACACAATGAGCAGTTCTTC; abundance: NA; d_gene: NA; v_gene: TRBV7-9; j_gene: TRBJ2-1
CDR3aa: CASSEGLASSYEQYF; CDR3nt: TGTGCCAGCTCCGAGGGACTAGCATCCTCCTACGAGCAGTACTTC; abundance: NA; d_gene: TRBD2; v_gene: TRBV6-1; j_gene: TRBJ2-7
CDR3aa: CASSGRAGPPLHF; CDR3nt: TGTGCCAGCAGCGGCAGGGCCGGACCACCCCTCCACTTT; abundance: NA; d_gene: NA; v_gene: TRBV9; j_gene: TRBJ1-6
CDR3aa: CASSPRGGINYEQYF; CDR3nt: TGTGCCAGCAGCCCACGGGGGGGAATCAACTACGAGCAGTACTTC; abundance: NA; d_gene: TRBD2; v_gene: TRBV7-2; j_gene: TRBJ2-7
CDR3aa: CASSLYPGATGYGYTF; CDR3nt: TGTGCCAGCAGTTTATATCCGGGGGCGACAGGGTATGGCTACACCTTC; abundance: NA; d_gene: TRBD1; v_gene: TRBV27; j_gene: TRBJ1-2
CDR3aa: CASSRREAGDQPQHF; CDR3nt: TGTGCCAGCAGTCGCAGGGAGGCGGGGGATCAGCCCCAGCATTTT; abundance: NA; d_gene: NA; v_gene: TRBV6-1; j_gene: TRBJ1-5
CDR3aa: CASTPGGLNEKLFF; CDR3nt: TGTGCCAGCACTCCGGGGGGGTTAAATGAAAAACTGTTTTTT; abundance: once; d_gene: NA; v_gene: TRBV28; j_gene: TRBJ1-4
CDR3aa: CASSPSSPQGPDGYTF; CDR3nt: TGTGCCAGCTCACCCTCCTCACCTCAGGGGCCGGATGGCTACACCTTC; abundance: few; d_gene: NA; v_gene: TRBV18; j_gene: TRBJ1-2
CDR3aa: CASSPDRDYNEQFF; CDR3nt: TGTGCCAGCAGCCCGGACAGGGATTACAATGAGCAGTTCTTC; abundance: NA; d_gene: TRBD1; v_gene: TRBV7-2; j_gene: TRBJ2-1
CDR3aa: CASSFGLAASGNEQFF; CDR3nt: TGCGCCAGCAGCTTCGGACTAGCGGCCAGCGGGAATGAGCAGTTCTTC; abundance: NA; d_gene: TRBD2; v_gene: TRBV5-1; j_gene: TRBJ2-1
CDR3aa: CSAGQGLGGYGYTF; CDR3nt: TGCAGCGCAGGACAGGGGTTAGGGGGCTATGGCTACACCTTC; abundance: NA; d_gene: TRBD1; v_gene: TRBV29-1; j_gene: TRBJ1-2
CDR3aa: CASSPALRDRAFF; CDR3nt: TGTGCCAGCAGTCCCGCCTTGAGGGATCGAGCTTTCTTT; abundance: NA; d_gene: NA; v_gene: TRBV28; j_gene: TRBJ1-1
CDR3aa: CASSQGAGDGEKLFF; CDR3nt: TGTGCCAGCAGCCAGGGGGCAGGGGACGGCGAAAAACTGTTTTTT; abundance: NA; d_gene: TRBD1; v_gene: TRBV6-1; j_gene: TRBJ1-4
CDR3aa: CASSSTTGGPYEQYF; CDR3nt: TGTGCCAGCAGTTCAACCACGGGGGGACCCTACGAGCAGTACTTC; abundance: NA; d_gene: TRBD2; v_gene: TRBV27; j_gene: TRBJ2-7
CDR3aa: CASSVEGAGGELFF; CDR3nt: TGTGCCAGCAGTGTGGAGGGGGCTGGCGGGGAGCTGTTTTTT; abundance: NA; d_gene: NA; v_gene: TRBV2; j_gene: TRBJ2-2
CDR3aa: CASSLAGTGEGGGELFF; CDR3nt: TGCGCCAGCAGCTTGGCGGGGACAGGGGAAGGTGGCGGGGAGCTGTTTTTT; abundance: NA; d_gene: TRBD1; v_gene: TRBV5-1; j_gene: TRBJ2-2
CDR3aa: CASSLEGDQPQHF; CDR3nt: TGTGCCAGCAGCTTAGAGGGGGATCAGCCCCAGCATTTT; abundance: NA; d_gene: NA; v_gene: TRBV7-9; j_gene: TRBJ1-5
CDR3aa: CASSLAGGRTGELFF; CDR3nt: TGTGCCAGCAGCCTTGCAGGGGGCAGAACCGGGGAGCTGTTTTTT; abundance: NA; d_gene: TRBD1; v_gene: TRBV11-2; j_gene: TRBJ2-2
CDR3aa: CASSPDSGQGYEQFF; CDR3nt: TGTGCCAGCTCACCAGATTCCGGACAGGGGTATGAGCAGTTCTTC; abundance: NA; d_gene: TRBD1; v_gene: TRBV18; j_gene: TRBJ2-1
CDR3aa: CASSLEQHPGELFF; CDR3nt: TGTGCCAGCAGCTTGGAACAGCATCCCGGGGAGCTGTTTTTT; abundance: NA; d_gene: NA; v_gene: TRBV5-4; j_gene: TRBJ2-2
CDR3aa: CASSPRDTFEQYF; CDR3nt: TGTGCCAGCAGCCCCCGGGACACCTTCGAGCAGTACTTC; abundance: once; d_gene: NA; v_gene: TRBV11-3; j_gene: TRBJ2-7
CDR3aa: CASSQQGARGREQYF; CDR3nt: TGCGCCAGCAGTCAACAGGGGGCGCGGGGACGCGAGCAGTACTTC; abundance: NA; d_gene: TRBD1; v_gene: TRBV4-1; j_gene: TRBJ2-7
CDR3aa: CASSVGQGHYEQYF; CDR3nt: TGTGCCAGCAGCGTAGGACAGGGACACTACGAGCAGTACTTC; abundance: NA; d_gene: TRBD1; v_gene: TRBV9; j_gene: TRBJ2-7
CDR3aa: CASSLEWQGFSPLHF; CDR3nt: TGTGCCAGCAGCTTGGAGTGGCAGGGTTTTTCACCCCTCCACTTT; abundance: NA; d_gene: NA; v_gene: TRBV5-5; j_gene: TRBJ1-6
CDR3aa: CASSIRGGAGDTQYF; CDR3nt: TGTGCCAGTAGTATACGCGGGGGGGCTGGAGATACGCAGTATTTT; abundance: NA; d_gene: TRBD2; v_gene: TRBV19; j_gene: TRBJ2-3
CDR3aa: CASSRYRAPGQPQHF; CDR3nt: TGTGCCAGCAGCCGGTACAGGGCCCCGGGCCAGCCCCAGCATTTT; abundance: NA; d_gene: NA; v_gene: TRBV6-5; j_gene: TRBJ1-5
CDR3aa: CASSLGSQETQYF; CDR3nt: TGTGCCAGCAGCTTGGGCAGCCAAGAGACCCAGTACTTC; abundance: once; d_gene: NA; v_gene: TRBV5-6; j_gene: TRBJ2-5
CDR3aa: CASSLAPGGLEKLFF; CDR3nt: TGTGCCAGCAGCTTAGCACCAGGGGGCCTTGAAAAACTGTTTTTT; abundance: NA; d_gene: TRBD1; v_gene: TRBV11-2; j_gene: TRBJ1-4